The next 10 T cell receptor beta chains were all read from a single sample in a study of control samples from healthy donors and cancer patients. Only in-frame clones appear in the TCRdb table, and some are missing; sequencing was by immunoSEQ multiplex PCR. This table holds 120,000 to 150,000 clones, roughly 92% found once. The sample comprised blood. These receptors originate from a man aged 25-40 years in good health.

This clone was found once. This chain connects TRBV7-9 to TRBJ1-1; D may be TRBD1 (6 bases). The CDR3 totals 17 residues. Germline V gives CDR1 SEHNR, CDR2 FQNEAQ (reference sequence). V was trimmed by 5 bases and J by 1 base, leaving 20 bases between them. Written as DNA, the CDR3 is TGTGCCAGCAGCCCAGGCGACATGGGGGCCAGGAACACTGAAGCTTTCTTT. Translated, it gives CASSPGDMGARNTEAFF.

The V gene is TRBV5-5, the J gene TRBJ1-1; D not certain. Germline V CDR1 and CDR2: SGHKS, YYEKEE (reference sequence). There are 13 residues in the CDR3. Trimming cost V 4 bases and J 1 base, with 8 bases left between them. The CDR3 sequence: CASSEVPNTEAFF. The DNA of the CDR3 is TGTGCCAGCAGCGAGGTTCCGAACACTGAAGCTTTCTTT. Full variable domain (outside the CDR3, taken from reference TRBV5-5 and TRBJ1-1): DAGVTQSPTHLIKTRGQQVTLRCSPISGHKSVSWYQQVLGQGPQFIFQYYEKEERGRGNFPDRFSARQFPNYSSELNVNALLLGDSALYLCASSEVPNTEAFFGQGTRLTVV.

The chain has TRBV28 and TRBJ1-2; D gene uncertain. Germline loops: CDR1 MDHEN, CDR2 SYDVKM. V was cut by 5 bases and J by 5 bases, with 3 bases left in between. The CDR3 loop spans 10 amino acids. CDR3 region: CASSQYGYTF. CDR3 nucleotide sequence: TGTGCCAGCAGTCAATATGGCTACACCTTC.

The genes are TRBV7-9 and TRBJ2-5, with D uncertain. V was clipped by 1 base and J by 3 bases, with 12 bases between them. CDR1 is SEHNR and CDR2 is FQNEAQ in the germline V gene (reference sequence). CDR3 length equals 15 residues. The CDR3 reads CASSLGVGPKETQYF. DNA for the CDR3: TGTGCCAGCAGCTTAGGTGTAGGACCTAAAGAGACCCAGTACTTC.

The rearrangement uses TRBV6-1 and TRBJ2-1; D remains ambiguous. V was cut by 1 base and J by 0 bases, with 7 bases left in between. In germline, CDR1 is MNHNS, CDR2 SASEGT. This CDR3 region has 15 residues. CDR3 sequence (DNA): TGTGCCAGCAGTGAAGTATGGAGCTCCTACAATGAGCAGTTCTTC. Translated: CASSEVWSSYNEQFF.

CDR3: CASSGLFRTDTQYF. The CDR3 DNA reads as TGCGCCAGCAGTGGACTTTTTCGCACAGATACGCAGTATTTT. The V call is TRBV4-1, the J call TRBJ2-3; possibly TRBD2 for D (5 bases). The CDR3 contains 14 residues. Germline lookup yields CDR1 MGHRA and CDR2 YSYEKL. Trimming removed 6 bases from V and 1 base from J, with 11 bases in between.

The chain has TRBV6-5 and TRBJ1-5; no reliable D call. The germline gives CDR1 MNHEY, CDR2 SVGAGI. The V end was cut by 0 bases, the J end by 4 bases, with 4 bases between. The CDR3 covers 13 residues. CDR3: CASSYSSNQPQHF. As DNA, the CDR3 is TGTGCCAGCAGTTACTCCAGTAATCAGCCCCAGCATTTT.

This clone was seen more than once but under ten times. Other nucleotide sequences in the sample specify the same CDR3. J is TRBJ1-1 and V is TRBV11-2; D is undetermined. This CDR3 spans 13 amino acids. In germline, CDR1 is SGHAT, CDR2 FQNNGV. Trimming pared 0 bases from V and 5 bases from J, leaving 7 bases between. The CDR3 region has the DNA TGTGCCAGCAGCTTAGAACTCTTTACTGAAGCTTTCTTT. Its translation: CASSLELFTEAFF. The entire variable domain, with the rest obtained from reference TRBV11-2 and TRBJ1-1, is as follows: EAGVAQSPRYKIIEKRQSVAFWCNPISGHATLYWYQQILGQGPKLLIQFQNNGVVDDSQLPKDRFSAERLKGVDSTLKIQPAKLEDSAVYLCASSLELFTEAFFGQGTRLTVV.

This clone occurred a few times. The genes are TRBV6-2 or TRBV6-3 and TRBJ1-1, with a weak D call TRBD1 (6 bases). Trimming removed 2 bases from V and 5 bases from J, with 9 bases in between. Germline V CDR1 and CDR2: MNHEY, SVGEGT. CDR3 length: 13 amino acids. DNA for the CDR3: TGTGCCAGCAGTTACACAGGGAATACTGAAGCTTTCTTT. Translated, it gives CASSYTGNTEAFF.

This chain links TRBV4-3 with TRBJ1-4, with a weak D call TRBD1 (6 bases). V gave up 0 bases and J gave up 7 bases, with 15 bases separating them. The CDR3 consists of 16 residues. Germline values: CDR1 LGHNA, CDR2 YSLEER. CDR3 nucleotides: TGCGCCAGCAGCCAAGAATTGGACTTAGGGGGTGAAAAACTGTTTTTT. Translating gives CASSQELDLGGEKLFF.